The clone carrying this TCR beta chain was detected a few times. What it binds is not known. This specimen belongs to a study of human T cells and chemical hapten exposure. About the research overall: 2% DPC applied to a roughly 2 cm by roughly 2 cm arm area sensitized donors. Weekly scalp doses of diphenylcyclopropenone were given to patients during the roughly 23-week study.

The CDR3 runs 15 residues. Trimming pared 1 base from V and 2 bases from J, leaving 12 bases between. CDR1 and CDR2 from the germline V gene are DFQATT and SNEGSKA (reference sequence). Study-level results: Since the donors had alopecia, their immune response may not be the same as that of healthy people.

Time point of the sample: patch test 3, about 24 weeks after DPC sensitization. Indicated treatment: therapeutic diphenylcyclopropenone sensitization with weekly scalp DPC. In the study's own analysis: There were a median of around 100,000 TCRs per sample, with a range from 23,224 to 690,600. TCRdb re-called the RACE reads with MiXCR, one entry per CDR3 protein. TCRdb assigned the V and J calls; the authors' analysis was not used. The sample lists tens of thousands of distinct CDR3 sequences, over 9.5% seen once, with approximately 17% in the top ten. The source material was whole blood, sampled in connection with sensitization to the hapten diphenylcyclopropenone (DPC). This chain joins TRBV20-1 and TRBJ1-5; D may be TRBD1 (6 bases). This TCR was recovered from a woman in her forties with alopecia areata. Some clones in this sample may be carry-over from other donors' samples. The CDR3 region is CSARVGGLGNQPQHF. The CDR3 nucleotides are TGCAGTGCTAGAGTCGGGGGCTTGGGCAATCAGCCCCAGCATTTT.